A single TCR beta chain is shown here with its context. The entry originates in a study of T cells after yellow fever vaccination. As for the study in general: Cell sorting separated EM, EMRA, CM and Tscm memory subsets by CD3, CD45RA, CCR7 and CD95. Low-cell-number fractions underwent preparation using SMART-Seq v4 Ultra Low Input.

TCRdb ran MiXCR on the 5' RACE reads and lists one entry per CDR3 protein. This sample yields around 50,000 distinct CDR3 sequences, of which just under 6.5% are seen a single time; 10% belongs to the top ten. Whole-study findings and limits: On day 0, almost all vaccine-responding clonotypes were undetectable in sorted memory subsets. Of the clonotypes, a small share occurred in both CD4 and CD8 compartments.

The CDR3 contains 16 residues. Trimming took off 6 bases at V and 6 bases at J, with 21 bases between the two ends. The specimen comprised PBMCs, either bulk or a sorted T-cell subset (CD4+, CD8+, memory, or dextramer-sorted; not recorded which), sampled 45 days after the yellow fever booster vaccination. V gene TRBV12-3 or TRBV12-4 combines with J gene TRBJ2-1, with D hard to call. This clonotype was sampled from a man under 40 who received the YFV17D yellow fever vaccine. CDR3 region: CASSYILLGTGNEQFF. The CDR3 DNA reads as TGTGCCAGCAGCTATATTTTACTGGGAACGGGCAATGAGCAGTTCTTC.